At least ten counts were recorded for the clone carrying this T cell receptor (beta chain). Its target is not known. This entry belongs to a study of molecular identifiers for immune sequencing clone quantification. Overall study findings and caveats: In naive cells, clones above 20 RNA copies held under 1% of molecules, whereas in effector cells they held over 98%. Jurkat TCR RNA spiked in from one cell (amid approximately 1 million naive cells) was reportedly detectable.

CDR1 and CDR2 from the germline V gene are SQVTM and ANQGSEA. This CDR3 is built from 15 residues. V lost 1 base, J lost 2 bases, and 15 bases lay in between. A CD8+CD4-CCR7+CD45RA+ phenotype served as the sorting definition for naive CD8 T cells. Preparation methods for the bulk TCR libraries were those previously described, with listed TCR primers. TCRdb re-called the PCR reads through MiXCR, storing one row per CDR3 protein. There are 90,000 to 120,000 distinct CDR3 sequences in the sample; 36% occur only once, and less than 5% lies in the top ten. The chain uses TRBV29-1 and TRBJ2-7, with D possibly TRBD2 on 5 matching bases. The source is a human donor in good health. Some libraries in this study had Jurkat cell RNA spiked in. Sample: naive CD8+ T cells from blood, with Jurkat cell RNA spiked in. Stated subset: FACS-sorted CD8+CD4-CCR7+CD45RA+ naive T cells. The CDR3 DNA follows: TGCAGCGTTGAAGGGGAGACCACTGGCCCCTACGAGCAGTACTTC. This codes for CSVEGETTGPYEQYF.